Listed below are T cell receptor beta chains from one sample, sequenced in a study of blood T cell repertoires in COVID-19. Generated by immunoSEQ multiplex PCR, the TCRdb table keeps only in-frame clones and is missing some. Here the sample spans about 390,000 clones, approximately 87% being singletons. The sequenced sample was PBMCs or T cells enriched from blood (not recorded which). Receptor source: a woman between 45 and 60 years old who had recovered from COVID-19. The CDR3 runs from the conserved cysteine through the conserved F or W. A D gene is named only where the DNA matches it firmly. The size field is filled for only some rows; it gives once, few, many or a size class.

J: TRBJ2-5; V: TRBV2; D: -; size: -; DNA: TGTGCCGGACGGAGGACGGACCTTAGGGAGACCCAGTACTTC; CDR3: CAGRRTDLRETQYF
J: TRBJ2-3; V: TRBV15; D: -; size: -; DNA: TGTGCCACCAGCAGAGGGGCTCTGGATACGCAGTATTTT; CDR3: CATSRGALDTQYF
J: TRBJ1-1; V: TRBV6-5; D: -; size: -; DNA: TGTGCCAGCAGGCCCCCTTCGGGGGGCACTGAAGCTTTCTTT; CDR3: CASRPPSGGTEAFF
J: TRBJ2-2; V: TRBV27; D: -; size: -; DNA: TGTGCCAGCAGTATTACAGGGCTACCGAACACCGGGGAGCTGTTTTTT; CDR3: CASSITGLPNTGELFF
J: TRBJ1-5; V: TRBV6-1; D: -; size: -; DNA: TGTGCCAGCAGTGAAGGGCTAGGAAGAAATCAGCCCCAGCATTTT; CDR3: CASSEGLGRNQPQHF
J: TRBJ1-3; V: TRBV5-1; D: -; size: -; DNA: TGCGCCAGCAGCCCGGAAAGGGGTGGCGGTAGGAACTCTGGAAACACCATATATTTT; CDR3: CASSPERGGGRNSGNTIYF
J: TRBJ1-3; V: TRBV7-9; D: -; size: -; DNA: TGTGCCAGCAGCTCGACATCGGTCTCTGGAAACACCATATATTTT; CDR3: CASSSTSVSGNTIYF
J: TRBJ2-2; V: TRBV30; D: TRBD1; size: once; DNA: TGTGCCTGGAGTCCCAGGACAGGGCGGAACACCGGGGAGCTGTTTTTT; CDR3: CAWSPRTGRNTGELFF
J: TRBJ1-1; V: TRBV5-1; D: -; size: -; DNA: TGCGCCAGCAGCTTGGGTCAGGGGATGAACACTGAAGCTTTCTTT; CDR3: CASSLGQGMNTEAFF
J: TRBJ2-7; V: TRBV30; D: -; size: -; DNA: TGTGCCTGGAGGCGACTACAACGTGGGGACGAGCAGTACTTC; CDR3: CAWRRLQRGDEQYF
J: TRBJ1-2; V: TRBV10-2; D: TRBD1; size: -; DNA: TGCGCCAGCAGTGAGCGAGGGGGCTTTGGCTACACCTTC; CDR3: CASSERGGFGYTF
J: TRBJ1-5; V: TRBV19; D: -; size: -; DNA: TGTGCCAGTAGTAAAGGGAGGGTAACTGTGCGTCAGCCCCAGCATTTT; CDR3: CASSKGRVTVRQPQHF
J: TRBJ1-1; V: TRBV5-1; D: -; size: -; DNA: TGCGCCAGCAGTTTTACAGGGAGCACTGAAGCTTTCTTT; CDR3: CASSFTGSTEAFF
J: TRBJ2-2; V: TRBV7-9; D: -; size: -; DNA: TGTGCCAGCAGCTTAGCCGGGATTACCGGGGAGCTGTTTTTT; CDR3: CASSLAGITGELFF
J: TRBJ1-2; V: TRBV5-4; D: TRBD1; size: few; DNA: TGTGCCAGCAGCGAAAGGGACAGATTTAACTCTGGCTACACCTTC; CDR3: CASSERDRFNSGYTF
J: TRBJ1-2; V: TRBV7-9; D: -; size: -; DNA: TGTGCCAGCACCCCCACGGGAGTTTTGGTCTATGGCTACACCTTC; CDR3: CASTPTGVLVYGYTF
J: TRBJ1-2; V: TRBV7-9; D: -; size: -; DNA: TGTGCCAGCAGCCCTAGCATGGAGAAGGACTATGGCTACACCTTC; CDR3: CASSPSMEKDYGYTF
J: TRBJ1-1; V: TRBV9; D: -; size: -; DNA: TGTGCCAGCAGCGTAGATGAGGGGGACAACACTGAAGCTTTCTTT; CDR3: CASSVDEGDNTEAFF
J: TRBJ1-4; V: TRBV6-5; D: -; size: once; DNA: TGTGCCAGCAGCCAAAAGTGGGACACAAGCCGGCGACTGTTTTTT; CDR3: CASSQKWDTSRRLFF
J: TRBJ2-3; V: TRBV5-6; D: -; size: once; DNA: TGTGCCAGTGAATGGGACTTAGACTTCACAGATACGCAGTATTTT; CDR3: CASEWDLDFTDTQYF
J: TRBJ1-2; V: TRBV15; D: -; size: -; DNA: TGTGCCACCAGCCAGGGGCAGGGAGATGGCTACACCTTC; CDR3: CATSQGQGDGYTF
J: TRBJ1-2; V: TRBV15; D: -; size: -; DNA: TGTGCCACCAGCAGAGATCAGGGGCTGATCTATGGCTACACCTTC; CDR3: CATSRDQGLIYGYTF
J: TRBJ2-3; V: TRBV27; D: -; size: -; DNA: TGTGCCAGCAGTTATGGAGGCGTTAGCACAGATACGCAGTATTTT; CDR3: CASSYGGVSTDTQYF
J: TRBJ2-5; V: TRBV19; D: -; size: -; DNA: TGTGCCAGTAGTCCCCTACTAGTGACGACCATAGGGTCCCAGTACTTC; CDR3: CASSPLLVTTIGSQYF
J: TRBJ2-7; V: TRBV18; D: -; size: -; DNA: TGTGCCAGCTCGGCAGAGGCATCCTACGAGCAGTACTTC; CDR3: CASSAEASYEQYF
J: TRBJ1-2; V: TRBV4-1; D: -; size: -; DNA: TGCGCCAGCAGCCTAGGGGGACCGGGTCGTGGCTACACCTTC; CDR3: CASSLGGPGRGYTF